This T cell receptor (beta chain) is drawn from a study of blood T cell repertoires in COVID-19. Whole-study context: Researchers got acute and convalescent COVID-19 samples from the United States, Italy and Spain.

In the authors' methods: Estimation of nucleated cell counts relied on the amplification of reference gene primers. The protocol was immunoSEQ multiplex PCR, while the TCRdb copy is restricted to in-frame clones and leaves out a portion. V and J calls and clone size are given by that table; D and trimming were obtained from the DNA. The table includes 95,000 to 150,000 clones, approximately 92% detected once. J was trimmed by 4 bases and V by 4 bases; bases with no gene match: 7. CDR3 length equals 15 residues. From germline, CDR1 is LNHDA and CDR2 SQIVND (reference sequence). The receptor was isolated from a man in his 70s with active or convalescent COVID-19. The rearrangement uses TRBV19 and TRBJ1-5, with 7 bases identical to TRBD1. Input material: peripheral blood. CDR3 nucleotides: TGTGCCAGTAGTAGAGAGGGACAGATTAATCAGCCCCAGCATTTT. It specifies CASSREGQINQPQHF.